The present entry profiles one T cell receptor (beta chain) with its context. Antigen: not known. Extracted total RNA amounted to at least 5.5 micrograms for each sample. Combining a sample-barcoded 5' primer with a J-beta primer mix, a second PCR ran for roughly 6 to 12 cycles. Each of the samples gave a minimum of 2.5 million paired-end reads that contained CDR3. In TCRdb, the 5' RACE reads were re-called with MiXCR into one record per CDR3 protein. The repertoire holds about 800,000 distinct CDR3 sequences, 46% seen once, with 15% to 20% in the top ten. The germline V gene encodes CDR1 SGDLS and CDR2 YYNGEE. V was shortened by 3 bases and J by 0 bases, with 15 bases between the two germline ends. This CDR3 is built from 16 residues. This specimen belongs to a study of blood T cells in healthy people across ages. Study-level results: One million T cells yielded diversity estimates that were considered underestimates. Possibly, changes in expanded clonotypes were confounded because donor CMV status was unknown.

Sequenced: blood. The TCR originated in a man older than 75 in good health. V is TRBV9 and J is TRBJ1-2; D is uncertain. The chain's CDR3 is CASSAPKDTANYGYTF. The CDR3 region has the DNA TGTGCCAGCAGCGCTCCTAAAGACACCGCTAACTATGGCTACACCTTC.